This T cell receptor (beta chain) was observed in a study of blood T cell repertoires in COVID-19 (dated by TCRdb to 2019 to 2021). At the level of the whole study: Collaborator samples came from the United States, Italy and Spain and covered acute and convalescent phases of COVID-19. The prospective study material was composed of cDNA or gDNA derived from T cells, B-cell-depleted T cells, or PBMCs. Subjects who had been exposed to COVID-19, were actively infected with it, or had recovered from it provided the deeply sampled blood TCRbeta repertoires that made up the dataset. The repertoires were released in a freely available public database meant as a resource for research on the immune response to SARS-CoV-2. Samples came from the ongoing ImmuneRACE study (first 160 participants) plus 1,254 subjects from 6 global collaborators. The sample metadata nearly always contained a de-identified subject ID, COVID-19 status, age in years and sex. HLA class I and class II types, where available, came from metadata supplied by the sample provider rather than from assay-based typing. Study-level results and caveats: How much clinical and demographic metadata was included differed by source and by participant, and the metadata was provided uncurated.

Participants in the prospective study were aged 18 to 89 years, lived in under 30 United States geographic areas, and enrolled through a virtual design. To assign participants to cohorts, the prospective study relied on clinical history that participants themselves reported in a screening survey and a study questionnaire. Recovered participants in ImmuneRACE Cohort 3 were defined as having two consecutive negative NP/OP PCR tests, clearance from a healthcare professional, or resolution of symptoms. In the prospective study, whole blood, serum and a nasopharyngeal or oropharyngeal swab were collected from each participant by mobile phlebotomists. Over a 2-month period, participants in the prospective study had the option of providing additional blood draws and questionnaires. Prospective study blood samples were shipped either frozen or at room temperature before DNA extraction. TCRbeta CDR3 regions were amplified from genomic DNA by means of the immunoSEQ Assay, a bias-controlled multiplex PCR. Per the source publication's procedure: Nucleated cell counts per sample were estimated from amplification of reference gene primers within the assay. Sequence reads were collapsed and filtered to measure the absolute abundance of every unique TCRbeta CDR3 rearrangement. For each sample, productive Simpson clonality was calculated as the square root of Simpson's diversity index across productive rearrangements. TCRdb carries this immuneACCESS record with in-frame sequences only. Its versions omit some clonotypes, under half of them owing to an unresolved V gene in the studies checked, with the rest unexplained. The DNA gave D and trimming, while V, J and clone size come from that table. The sample contains a few hundred thousand clones, approximately 85% of them found a single time. The ten largest account for more than 3.5% of the sample.

CDR1 and CDR2 (MDHEN, SYDVKM) derive from the germline V gene. The CDR3 runs 15 amino acids, cysteine and phenylalanine included. The only DNA kept is the CDR3, 45 bases in frame from the first base. V is pruned by 6 bases and J by 8 bases, leaving 10 bases of the junction without a gene match. A remark on this clone: The antigen it recognizes is unknown. Base qualities were left out, and no much larger clone turns up one base away.

The rearrangement combines TRBV28 with TRBJ1-4; TRBD1 aligns with 9 central bases. The TCR sequence derives from a woman in her 30s who had recovered from COVID-19. The specimen was PBMCs or T cells enriched from blood (not recorded which). The CDR3 here reads CASRTPGTGREKLFF. The sequenced DNA: TGTGCCAGCAGGACTCCCGGGACAGGGAGGGAAAAACTGTTTTTT.